Listed here are 18 T cell receptor beta chains from one sample, sequenced in a study of identical twins. TCRdb passed the 5' RACE reads through MiXCR, listing each CDR3 protein once. The sample yields about 330,000 distinct CDR3 sequences, more than 9% seen once. These records were also assigned to another study, of yellow fever vaccine responses in identical twins.

The source material was CD8+ T cells sorted from blood. The receptors originated from a young woman in good health.

The V gene is TRBV12-5, the J gene TRBJ2-1; 7 bases line up with TRBD2. Germline V lookup: CDR1 LGHNT, CDR2 FRNRAP. After removal of 7 bases from V and 7 bases from J, the junction contained 10 bases not matched to a gene. This CDR3 has 14 residues. CDR3 nucleotides: TGTGCTAGTGCCTGGGGGGGAGTGGGGAATGAGCAGTTCTTC. Encoded protein: CASAWGGVGNEQFF.

This clonotype came up a few times. This chain uses TRBV29-1 with TRBJ2-7; 8 nucleotides align to TRBD1. Germline V gene sequence: CDR1 SQVTM, CDR2 ANQGSEA. CDR3 size: 16 residues. Trimming at V came to 3 bases and at J to 3 bases, leaving 13 bases not matched to a gene. The CDR3 DNA sequence: TGCAGCGTTGAGGCCCGAGGACAGGGCACAGACTACGAGCAGTACTTC. It specifies CSVEARGQGTDYEQYF.

This clonotype has only a few counts. V usage is TRBV13 and J usage is TRBJ2-1; D is perhaps TRBD1 (5 bases). The V gene's germline CDR1 is PRHDT and CDR2 FYEKMQ (reference sequence). The CDR3 contains 15 residues. V dropped 6 bases and J dropped 0 bases, with 12 bases sitting between them. The CDR3 here is CASRPPRASYNEQFF. The CDR3 nucleotides read TGTGCCAGCAGACCCCCCAGGGCCTCCTACAATGAGCAGTTCTTC.

The gene calls are TRBV6-1 and TRBJ2-6; D is unclear. The CDR3 runs to 15 residues. Germline loops: CDR1 MNHNS, CDR2 SASEGT. Trimming removed 6 bases at V and 6 bases at J, with 15 bases between. CDR3 residues: CASRPDGTLANVLTF. In DNA form, the CDR3 reads TGTGCCAGCAGACCGGACGGCACGCTGGCCAACGTCCTGACTTTC.

This clonotype has just a few counts. The chain uses TRBV20-1 and TRBJ2-7, with D perhaps given as TRBD1 or TRBD2 (5 bases each). V lost 3 bases and J lost 5, with 11 bases in between. CDR3 length: 12 residues. Germline-derived CDR1 and CDR2 are DFQATT and SNEGSKA (reference sequence). The CDR3 reads CSASDRGHEQYV. DNA for the CDR3: TGCAGTGCTAGCGACAGAGGGCACGAGCAGTACGTC.

This clonotype was seen ten or more times. The chain is built from TRBV29-1 and TRBJ2-2; no definite D call. The CDR3 extends over 13 amino acids. Germline V gives CDR1 SQVTM, CDR2 ANQGSEA. V dropped 7 bases and J dropped 0 bases, with 9 bases sitting between them. CDR3 protein: CSGTESNTGELFF. The CDR3 DNA follows: TGCAGCGGGACGGAATCGAACACCGGGGAGCTGTTTTTT.

This clonotype was picked up many times. This sequence joins TRBV6-5 and TRBJ2-5; D gene unclear. CDR3 size: 14 residues. V was pared by 4 bases and J by 4 bases, with 13 bases between. CDR1 and CDR2 (germline): MNHEY, SVGAGI. The CDR3 reads CASSSVHGSETQYF. The CDR3 bases are TGTGCCAGCAGTTCAGTACATGGTTCAGAGACCCAGTACTTC.

In this sample, this clonotype turned up a few times. The rearrangement joins TRBV15 to TRBJ2-3, with D unresolved. V was pared by 0 bases and J by 4 bases, with 5 bases between. Per germline, CDR1 LNHNV and CDR2 YYDKDF (reference sequence). The CDR3 runs 13 residues. The CDR3 protein is CATSRDHSDTQYF. In DNA form, the CDR3 reads TGTGCCACCAGCAGAGATCATTCAGATACGCAGTATTTT.

This clonotype was found a few times. This chain uses TRBV20-1 with TRBJ2-3, with D perhaps matching TRBD2 (5 bases). The CDR3 length is 14 residues. Germline V CDR1 and CDR2: DFQATT, SNEGSKA (reference sequence). This CDR3 is CRGAGGLVPDTQYF. The CDR3 region has the DNA TGCAGGGGTGCGGGTGGGTTAGTTCCAGATACGCAGTATTTT.

This clonotype was counted ten times or more. V gene TRBV5-1 combines with J gene TRBJ1-1; 7 bases map to TRBD1. This CDR3 has 13 residues. The junction had 3 bases not matched to a gene; V was cut back by 3 bases and J by 4 bases. Germline values: CDR1 SGHRS, CDR2 YFSETQ. CDR3 nucleotides: TGCGCCAGCAGCTCCGGGACAGTCACTGAAGCTTTCTTT. Translated: CASSSGTVTEAFF. The entire variable domain, with the rest obtained from reference TRBV5-1 and TRBJ1-1, is as follows: KAGVTQTPRYLIKTRGQQVTLSCSPISGHRSVSWYQQTPGQGLQFLFEYFSETQRNKGNFPGRFSGRQFSNSRSEMNVSTLELGDSALYLCASSSGTVTEAFFGQGTRLTVV.

V gene TRBV7-6 combines with J gene TRBJ2-5, with D perhaps matching TRBD2 (6 bases). The V and J ends lost 0 bases and 1 base respectively, with 12 bases between them. CDR1 is SGHVS, CDR2 FNYEAQ, per germline. This CDR3 is 16 amino acids long. DNA for the CDR3: TGTGCCAGCAGCTTAGCGTTGCTAGCGCGCCAAGAGACCCAGTACTTC. This gives the protein CASSLALLARQETQYF.

This clonotype came up a few times. CDR3 sequence reads: CASSYTAGPNTGELFF. As DNA, the CDR3 is TGTGCCAGCAGTTACACCGCAGGTCCGAACACCGGGGAGCTGTTTTTT. This chain links TRBV27 with TRBJ2-2; D is unresolved. Trimming pared 4 bases from V and 0 bases from J, leaving 12 bases between. Germline V gives CDR1 MNHEY, CDR2 SMNVEV (reference sequence). This CDR3 is 16 amino acids long.

V is TRBV2 and J is TRBJ2-7, with 7 bases that match TRBD1. The V gene end was trimmed by 9 bases and the J gene end by 4 bases; junction bases not matched to a gene: 9. From germline, CDR1 is SNHLY and CDR2 FYNNEI. The CDR3 runs to 13 residues. The CDR3 nucleotides read TGTGCCAGTGCCGGGACAGACTCTTACGAGCAGTACGTC. Translating gives CASAGTDSYEQYV.

V and J are TRBV4-1 and TRBJ2-7; D is possibly TRBD2 (6 bases). Trimming removed 1 base from V and 5 bases from J, with 9 bases in between. Germline V lookup: CDR1 MGHRA, CDR2 YSYEKL. The CDR3 spans 13 residues. The CDR3 region is CASSQGSGDEQYV. The CDR3 DNA sequence: TGCGCCAGCAGCCAAGGTTCGGGGGACGAGCAGTACGTC.

This clonotype was observed a handful of times. The rearrangement joins TRBV3-1 to TRBJ2-7; D is unresolved. CDR3 length: 15 amino acids. CDR1 LGHDT and CDR2 YNNKEL come from the germline V gene (reference sequence). V lost 4 bases, J lost 0 bases, and 13 bases lay in between. The CDR3 nucleotides read TGTGCCAGCAGCCGAGAGACATCGAGCTCCTACGAGCAGTACTTC. Protein sequence: CASSRETSSSYEQYF.

This clonotype was recorded a few times. V usage is TRBV6-5 and J usage is TRBJ2-1; 9 bases agree with TRBD2. There are 17 residues in the CDR3. Looked up from germline, CDR1 is MNHEY and CDR2 is SVGAGI. Losses at the gene ends were 2 bases for V and 5 bases for J; bases not matched to a gene: 10. The CDR3 reads CASSYPRGGGAHNEQFF. In DNA, the CDR3 is TGTGCCAGCAGTTACCCGAGGGGCGGGGGGGCCCACAATGAGCAGTTCTTC.

In its sample, this clonotype was seen a few times. The genes are TRBV13 and TRBJ2-7; D not certain. The CDR3 runs 12 residues. V was trimmed by 5 bases and J by 2 bases, leaving 7 bases between them. CDR1 and CDR2 (germline): PRHDT, FYEKMQ (reference sequence). CDR3 in amino acids: CASSDTPYEQYV. Written as DNA, the CDR3 is TGTGCCAGCAGCGACACTCCCTACGAGCAGTACGTC.

The chain combines TRBV9 with TRBJ2-1; TRBD2 agrees at 8 bases. The junction had 14 bases not matched to a gene; V was cut back by 4 bases and J by 8 bases. The germline V gene encodes CDR1 SGDLS and CDR2 YYNGEE. The CDR3 runs to 16 residues. In DNA, the CDR3 is TGTGCCAGCAGCCCCTGGGACTGGCACGGGGGGGATGAGCAGTTCTTC. This encodes CASSPWDWHGGDEQFF. The variable domain in full, with the rest retrieved from reference TRBV9 and TRBJ2-1, is DSGVTQTPKHLITATGQRVTLRCSPRSGDLSVYWYQQSLDQGLQFLIQYYNGEERAKGNILERFSAQQFPDLHSELNLSSLELGDSALYFCASSPWDWHGGDEQFFGPGTRLTVL.